The text below deals with one T cell receptor beta chain. V shed 1 base, J shed 0 bases, and the junction held 4 bases outside the gene matches. Germline CDR1 is SGHNT and CDR2 is YYREEE (reference sequence). The CDR3 runs to 16 residues. Original methodology: The authors estimated nucleated cell counts from reference gene primer amplification. Clones were read by immunoSEQ multiplex PCR, and TCRdb kept only the in-frame ones, dropping some. D and trimming come from the DNA, and the V and J calls and clone size come from that table. Here the sample spans roughly 250,000 clones, less than 85% being singletons. This specimen comes from a study of blood T cell repertoires in COVID-19.

The rearrangement joins TRBV5-4 to TRBJ1-3; 7 bases match TRBD1. The source is an elderly woman with active or convalescent COVID-19. The sequenced material came from peripheral blood. The CDR3 here is CASSLTGAYSGNTIYF. The DNA of the CDR3 is TGTGCCAGCAGCTTGACAGGGGCATACTCTGGAAACACCATATATTTT.